The 18 T cell receptor beta chains in this list originate from one sample, sequenced in a study of T cell responses to AZD1222 COVID-19 vaccine. Repertoires were generated with immunoSEQ multiplex PCR, while TCRdb's copy carries only in-frame clones and drops some. Here the sample spans under 70,000 clones, more than 65% being singletons. Sequencing was performed on peripheral blood, taken on day 0 of MenACWY control vaccination. These receptors were taken from an adult in good health.

The rearrangement uses TRBV19 and TRBJ2-1; 9 bases map to TRBD2. This CDR3 is built from 16 residues. J gave up 8 bases and V 8 bases, and 16 bases lay outside the gene matches. Germline values: CDR1 LNHDA, CDR2 SQIVND (reference sequence). The DNA of the CDR3 is TGTGCCAGTGCAATCAACCGGGTAGCGGGGGTTGATGAGCAGTTCTTC. Its protein is CASAINRVAGVDEQFF.

The gene calls are TRBV3-1 (or the pseudogene TRBV3-2) and TRBJ1-1, with a weak D call TRBD1 (6 bases). This CDR3 region has 13 residues. Trimming left V 4 bases short and J 4 bases short, with 10 bases between. Germline V gene data show CDR1 as LGHDT and CDR2 as YNNKEL (reference sequence). The CDR3 DNA reads TGTGCCAGCAGCCTCAGGGGATCCACTGAAGCTTTCTTT. Amino acids: CASSLRGSTEAFF.

This chain links TRBV19 with TRBJ1-4; TRBD1 agrees at 8 bases. There are 15 residues in the CDR3. The germline gives CDR1 LNHDA, CDR2 SQIVND (reference sequence). J gave up 5 bases and V 5 bases, and 7 bases lay outside the gene matches. The CDR3: CASSPRQGRNEKLFF. The CDR3, as DNA: TGTGCCAGTAGTCCACGACAGGGGAGAAATGAAAAACTGTTTTTT. Supplemented by reference TRBV19 and TRBJ1-4, the full variable domain reads DGGITQSPKYLFRKEGQNVTLSCEQNLNHDAMYWYRQDPGQGLRLIYYSQIVNDFQKGDIAEGYSVSREKKESFPLTVTSAQKNPTAFYLCASSPRQGRNEKLFFGSGTQLSVL.

The rearrangement links TRBV11-2 to TRBJ2-2; D call uncertain. This CDR3 comprises 11 residues. V gave up 5 bases and J gave up 10 bases, with 8 bases separating them. The germline V gene has CDR1 SGHAT and CDR2 FQNNGV. DNA of the CDR3: TGTGCCAGCAGCGCCGCGGTGGAGCTGTTTTTT. Amino acid sequence: CASSAAVELFF.

This chain uses TRBV29-1 with TRBJ2-1; TRBD2 agrees at 9 bases. The CDR3 covers 14 residues. V trimming: 6 bases; J trimming: 5 bases; junction bases outside the gene matches: 8. The V gene's germline CDR1 is SQVTM and CDR2 ANQGSEA. For the CDR3, the DNA is TGCAGCGTGCCAACCGGGACTAGCAACAATGAGCAGTTCTTC. This codes for CSVPTGTSNNEQFF.

The chain employs TRBV30 and TRBJ1-1, with TRBD1 matching over 9 bases. The CDR3 runs to 16 residues. V was clipped by 3 bases and J by 5 bases; unmatched bases: 13. CDR1 and CDR2 (germline): GTSNPN, SVGIG (reference sequence). CDR3 DNA sequence: TGTGCCTGGAGGAGACTGACAGGGGGAAGGGTAACTGAAGCTTTCTTT. Amino acids: CAWRRLTGGRVTEAFF.

CDR3 sequence reads: CASKLERDRLKIGEKLFF. CDR3 coding DNA: TGTGCCAGCAAACTAGAGCGGGACAGGTTGAAGATTGGGGAAAAACTGTTTTTT. V usage is TRBV5-6 and J usage is TRBJ1-4, with 8 positions matching TRBD1. The germline gives CDR1 SGHDT, CDR2 YYEEEE. The CDR3 runs to 18 residues. Trimming took 6 bases from V and 8 from J; bases not matched to a gene: 21.

The rearrangement uses TRBV5-1 and TRBJ1-6; D call uncertain. Germline assignment: CDR1 SGHRS and CDR2 YFSETQ. The CDR3 is 15 amino acids. V dropped 5 bases and J dropped 9 bases, with 18 bases sitting between them. CDR3 region: CASRTAGELFSPLHF. CDR3 coding DNA: TGCGCCAGCAGAACAGCAGGAGAATTATTTTCACCCCTCCACTTT.

The chain is built from TRBV19 and TRBJ2-3, with 7 nucleotides matching TRBD2. This CDR3 contains 15 residues. J lost 1 base, V lost 5 bases, and 6 bases had no gene match. Germline values: CDR1 LNHDA, CDR2 SQIVND (reference sequence). As DNA, the CDR3 is TGTGCCAGTAGTCGCGGGGGAAGTGGCACAGATACGCAGTATTTT. Translation: CASSRGGSGTDTQYF.

Here the CDR3 DNA reads TGCGCCAGCAGCTTGGAGGGGCCGACAGGGATCCATGAGCAGTTCTTC. Encoded protein: CASSLEGPTGIHEQFF. V and J are TRBV5-1 and TRBJ2-1; TRBD1 matches 7 bases. The V and J ends lost 0 bases and 8 bases, in that order; junction bases with no gene match: 11. The CDR3 has 16 amino acids. Germline CDR1 is SGHRS and CDR2 is YFSETQ.

The genes are TRBV29-1 and TRBJ1-1, with TRBD1 matching over 7 bases. The V gene's germline CDR1 is SQVTM and CDR2 ANQGSEA. The CDR3 consists of 15 residues. The V segment lost 0 bases and the J segment 3 bases; nucleotides outside the gene matches: 7. DNA for the CDR3: TGCAGCGTTGAAGAAGGGCAGGGGGGTGACACTGAAGCTTTCTTT. Translating it yields CSVEEGQGGDTEAFF. Complete variable domain (other parts from reference TRBV29-1 and TRBJ1-1): SAVISQKPSRDICQRGTSLTIQCQVDSQVTMMFWYRQQPGQSLTLIATANQGSEATYESGFVIDKFPISRPNLTFSTLTVSNMSPEDSSIYLCSVEEGQGGDTEAFFGQGTRLTVV.

CDR3 amino acids: CASSKEAVSAEAFF. DNA of the CDR3: TGTGCCAGCAGCAAAGAGGCAGTCAGCGCTGAAGCTTTCTTT. V and J are TRBV21-1 and TRBJ1-1. TRBV21-1 is noted as a pseudogene. The CDR3 covers 14 residues.

The chain employs TRBV6-6 and TRBJ2-7; 12 bases align to TRBD2. The V and J ends lost 6 bases and 10 bases, in that order; junction bases with no gene match: 10. Germline CDR1 MNHNY, CDR2 SVGAGI (reference sequence). This CDR3 contains 14 residues. CDR3 in DNA: TGTGCCAGCAGACCCGGGACTAGCGGGCCCTCCCAGTACTTC. Residues: CASRPGTSGPSQYF.

This chain uses TRBV5-1 with TRBJ2-5; 7 nucleotides match TRBD2. This CDR3 has 13 amino acids. V shed 6 bases and J 1 base; nucleotides not matched to a gene: 3. The germline V gene has CDR1 SGHRS and CDR2 YFSETQ. Here the CDR3 reads CASKRGLQETQYF. The DNA for the CDR3 is TGCGCCAGCAAGCGGGGCCTCCAAGAGACCCAGTACTTC. Based on the CDR3 plus reference TRBV5-1 and TRBJ2-5, the full variable domain is KAGVTQTPRYLIKTRGQQVTLSCSPISGHRSVSWYQQTPGQGLQFLFEYFSETQRNKGNFPGRFSGRQFSNSRSEMNVSTLELGDSALYLCASKRGLQETQYFGPGTRLLVL.

CDR3 nucleotide sequence: TGTGCCAGTAGTCCGTCTCGGGGTCAGCCCCAGCATTTT. Encoded protein: CASSPSRGQPQHF. The genes are TRBV19 and TRBJ1-5; D is uncertain. The CDR3 consists of 13 residues. Germline lookup yields CDR1 LNHDA and CDR2 SQIVND (reference sequence). V was pared by 5 bases and J by 6 bases, with 11 bases between.

V and J are TRBV3-1 (or the pseudogene TRBV3-2) and TRBJ2-2; 12 bases map to TRBD2. The length of the CDR3 is 17 residues. J gave up 3 bases and V 6 bases, and 8 bases lay outside the gene matches. Germline V CDR1 and CDR2: LGHDT, YNNKEL (reference sequence). As DNA, the CDR3 is TGTGCCAGCAGTCTCCGGACTAGCGGGATATACACCGGGGAGCTGTTTTTT. Its protein is CASSLRTSGIYTGELFF.

The CDR3 spells CASRGQYPNYGYTF. The CDR3 DNA reads TGCGCCAGCAGGGGACAGTACCCGAACTATGGCTACACCTTC. V usage is TRBV5-1 and J usage is TRBJ1-2; 7 bases agree with TRBD1. This CDR3 has 14 amino acids. After removal of 5 bases from V and 2 bases from J, the junction contained 6 bases not matched to a gene. Germline CDR1 is SGHRS and CDR2 is YFSETQ.

The chain joins TRBV7-8 to TRBJ2-7; D assignment may be TRBD1 or TRBD2 (5 bases each). With 2 bases removed from V and 3 bases from J, the gap between germline ends came to 20 bases. The germline gives CDR1 SGHVS, CDR2 FQNEAQ. The CDR3 is 17 amino acids. The CDR3 here is CASSLTRFGGRSYEQYF. CDR3 nucleotides: TGTGCCAGCAGCTTAACCCGATTTGGGGGAAGGAGCTACGAGCAGTACTTC.